A selection of T cell receptor beta chains follows, all from one sample in a study of vaccination effects on CD4 cells after COVID-19. No antigen is known for these receptors. TCRdb keeps only in-frame clones here, not all; method: immunoSEQ multiplex PCR. There are around 60,000 clones in the sample; less than 80% occur only once, and over 0.95% lies in the top ten. Sequencing used CD4+ T cells from PBMCs cultured with HCoV-229E spike peptides, obtained after COVID-19 vaccination. These receptors all stem from a human donor who received a COVID-19 vaccine. The CDR3 runs from the conserved cysteine through the conserved F or W. Fields, in order: CDR3 DNA, CDR3 protein, V gene, D gene, J gene, clone size. A D gene is named only where the DNA matches it firmly. Expanded clones get a size class; other rows say once, few or many, or leave the size out.

CDR3 DNA: TGCGCCAGCAGCCCCTCGAGCATCGTGAACACTGAAGCTTTCTTT; CDR3 protein: CASSPSSIVNTEAFF; V gene: TRBV5-1; D gene: .; J gene: TRBJ1-1; clone size: .
CDR3 DNA: TGTGCCAGCAGCTTAACCGGTGGCTCTGGGGCCAACGTCCTGACTTTC; CDR3 protein: CASSLTGGSGANVLTF; V gene: TRBV7-3; D gene: .; J gene: TRBJ2-6; clone size: .
CDR3 DNA: TGTGCCAGCAGCGTATTAGGACAGGGGAGCACAGATACGCAGTATTTT; CDR3 protein: CASSVLGQGSTDTQYF; V gene: TRBV9; D gene: TRBD1; J gene: TRBJ2-3; clone size: .
CDR3 DNA: TGCGCCAGCAGCTTGGACGCAGAGGCCTATAATTCACCCCTCCACTTT; CDR3 protein: CASSLDAEAYNSPLHF; V gene: TRBV5-1; D gene: .; J gene: TRBJ1-6; clone size: .
CDR3 DNA: TGTGCCAGCAGCCGAGGGAGACAGGGTCTTGACTATGGCTACACCTTC; CDR3 protein: CASSRGRQGLDYGYTF; V gene: TRBV7-8; D gene: TRBD1; J gene: TRBJ1-2; clone size: .
CDR3 DNA: TGTGCCAGCAGCCAATGGACAAAGCGGGAGACCCAGTACTTC; CDR3 protein: CASSQWTKRETQYF; V gene: TRBV3-1/TRBV3-2; D gene: .; J gene: TRBJ2-5; clone size: .
CDR3 DNA: TGCGCCAGCAGCTTGGCCCCACCCAACACTGAAGCTTTCTTT; CDR3 protein: CASSLAPPNTEAFF; V gene: TRBV5-1; D gene: .; J gene: TRBJ1-1; clone size: .
CDR3 DNA: TGTGCCAGCTCACCGGTCTATCAGCGGGGGACGAACACCGGGGAGCTGTTTTTT; CDR3 protein: CASSPVYQRGTNTGELFF; V gene: TRBV18; D gene: TRBD2; J gene: TRBJ2-2; clone size: .
CDR3 DNA: TGTGCCAGCAGTGGGGCGGGGCCCTACAATGAGCAGTTCTTC; CDR3 protein: CASSGAGPYNEQFF; V gene: TRBV25-1; D gene: .; J gene: TRBJ2-1; clone size: .
CDR3 DNA: TGTGCCAGCAGCACCCTGGGGGGGGAGGGTCGTGAAAAACTGTTTTTT; CDR3 protein: CASSTLGGEGREKLFF; V gene: TRBV5-4; D gene: .; J gene: TRBJ1-4; clone size: few
CDR3 DNA: TGTGCCAGCTCAAGGGACAGGGGGTCGTACACTGAAGCTTTCTTT; CDR3 protein: CASSRDRGSYTEAFF; V gene: TRBV18; D gene: TRBD1; J gene: TRBJ1-1; clone size: few
CDR3 DNA: TGTGCCACCCGAGCGGTCGACTATGGCTACACCTTC; CDR3 protein: CATRAVDYGYTF; V gene: TRBV10-3; D gene: .; J gene: TRBJ1-2; clone size: .
CDR3 DNA: TGTGCCAGCAGTTTATCGCTGGGGGCGAAAAGGGAGACCCAGTACTTC; CDR3 protein: CASSLSLGAKRETQYF; V gene: TRBV28; D gene: .; J gene: TRBJ2-5; clone size: .
CDR3 DNA: TGTGCCAGCAGTCTAAGGGTTGCGGGCTCCTATAATTCACCCCTCCACTTT; CDR3 protein: CASSLRVAGSYNSPLHF; V gene: TRBV27; D gene: .; J gene: TRBJ1-6; clone size: few
CDR3 DNA: TGCGCCAGCAGCTGGGCAGGGAGCTCCTATAATTCACCCCTCCACTTT; CDR3 protein: CASSWAGSSYNSPLHF; V gene: TRBV5-1; D gene: .; J gene: TRBJ1-6; clone size: .
CDR3 DNA: TGTGCCAGTAGTATCCGGGACAGCAATCAGCCCCAGCATTTT; CDR3 protein: CASSIRDSNQPQHF; V gene: TRBV19; D gene: .; J gene: TRBJ1-5; clone size: .
CDR3 DNA: TGCGCCAGCAGCCAAGATAGGTCGACAGGGGACGAAACTAATGAAAAACTGTTTTTT; CDR3 protein: CASSQDRSTGDETNEKLFF; V gene: TRBV4-1; D gene: TRBD1; J gene: TRBJ1-4; clone size: few
CDR3 DNA: TGCGCCAGCAGCCGGGACCCGGGTGGGGAGACCCAGTACTTC; CDR3 protein: CASSRDPGGETQYF; V gene: TRBV4-1; D gene: .; J gene: TRBJ2-5; clone size: .
CDR3 DNA: TGCGCCAGCAGCTTGGAACGGGGGTCCTATGGCTACACCTTC; CDR3 protein: CASSLERGSYGYTF; V gene: TRBV5-1; D gene: .; J gene: TRBJ1-2; clone size: .
CDR3 DNA: TGTGCCAGCAGCCAAGGGCGAAATCAGCCCCAGCATTTT; CDR3 protein: CASSQGRNQPQHF; V gene: TRBV3-1/TRBV3-2; D gene: .; J gene: TRBJ1-5; clone size: .
CDR3 DNA: TGTGCCAGCAGCCCCCAGGGGGGAGGGCAAGAGACCCAGTACTTC; CDR3 protein: CASSPQGGGQETQYF; V gene: TRBV7-3; D gene: .; J gene: TRBJ2-5; clone size: .
CDR3 DNA: TGTGCCAGCAGTTACAATCAGGGCAGGGGCAATGAAAAACTGTTTTTT; CDR3 protein: CASSYNQGRGNEKLFF; V gene: TRBV6-5; D gene: .; J gene: TRBJ1-4; clone size: .
CDR3 DNA: TGTGCCAGCAGTTATCAACGGACAGAGCCCCAAGAGACCCAGTACTTC; CDR3 protein: CASSYQRTEPQETQYF; V gene: TRBV6-2/TRBV6-3; D gene: .; J gene: TRBJ2-5; clone size: .
CDR3 DNA: TGTGCCAGCTCAGATACAGGCGTCGGCATATTTAGCTACACCTTC; CDR3 protein: CASSDTGVGIFSYTF; V gene: TRBV18; D gene: .; J gene: TRBJ1-2; clone size: .
CDR3 DNA: TGTGCCAGCAGCTACTCGTCCAGCTCTGGGGCCAACGTCCTGACTTTC; CDR3 protein: CASSYSSSSGANVLTF; V gene: TRBV6-5; D gene: .; J gene: TRBJ2-6; clone size: .
CDR3 DNA: TGCGCCAGCAGCTTGGATGGTTTGTCCTACAATGAGCAGTTCTTC; CDR3 protein: CASSLDGLSYNEQFF; V gene: TRBV5-1; D gene: .; J gene: TRBJ2-1; clone size: .
CDR3 DNA: TGTGCCAGCCTTGTGAGGGGGACTACGATGGTCCGTGAGCAGTTCTTC; CDR3 protein: CASLVRGTTMVREQFF; V gene: TRBV5-8; D gene: .; J gene: TRBJ2-1; clone size: .
CDR3 DNA: TGTGCCAGTAGTCCACAGGACAGGGAGGTGGGCAATGAGCAGTTCTTC; CDR3 protein: CASSPQDREVGNEQFF; V gene: TRBV19; D gene: TRBD1; J gene: TRBJ2-1; clone size: .
CDR3 DNA: TGCGCCAGCAGCTCGTCCGGGGGGCAGAGCTATGGCTACACCTTC; CDR3 protein: CASSSSGGQSYGYTF; V gene: TRBV5-1; D gene: .; J gene: TRBJ1-2; clone size: .
CDR3 DNA: TGTGCCAGCAGTCCGCGGACAGGGCTGCCTGGAAACACCATATATTTT; CDR3 protein: CASSPRTGLPGNTIYF; V gene: TRBV7-9; D gene: TRBD1; J gene: TRBJ1-3; clone size: few
CDR3 DNA: TGCAGCGTTTTGTGGACCTCATCGGATGAGCAGTTCTTC; CDR3 protein: CSVLWTSSDEQFF; V gene: TRBV29-1; D gene: .; J gene: TRBJ2-1; clone size: .
CDR3 DNA: TGTGCCAGCAGTTGGGACAGGGGGGATTCACCCCTCCACTTT; CDR3 protein: CASSWDRGDSPLHF; V gene: TRBV6-2/TRBV6-3; D gene: TRBD1; J gene: TRBJ1-6; clone size: few
CDR3 DNA: TGTGCCAGCTCACCAAAGGGGTTACAGCCCCAGCATTTT; CDR3 protein: CASSPKGLQPQHF; V gene: TRBV18; D gene: .; J gene: TRBJ1-5; clone size: .
CDR3 DNA: TGTGCCAGCAGCGCTCAAACCAGAACAGATACGCAGTATTTT; CDR3 protein: CASSAQTRTDTQYF; V gene: TRBV5-6; D gene: .; J gene: TRBJ2-3; clone size: few
CDR3 DNA: TGTGCCACCACAGGGAAAGGACTTTCTTACCAAGAGACCCAGTACTTC; CDR3 protein: CATTGKGLSYQETQYF; V gene: TRBV10-3; D gene: .; J gene: TRBJ2-5; clone size: .
CDR3 DNA: TGTGCCAGCAGCGACAGCCACTCCTACAATGAGCAGTTCTTC; CDR3 protein: CASSDSHSYNEQFF; V gene: TRBV11-2; D gene: .; J gene: TRBJ2-1; clone size: .
CDR3 DNA: TGTGCCATCAGTCCCGGGACAGGGAACACTGAAGCTTTCTTT; CDR3 protein: CAISPGTGNTEAFF; V gene: TRBV10-3; D gene: TRBD1; J gene: TRBJ1-1; clone size: .
CDR3 DNA: TGTGCCAGCAGTTACTCAAGGGGTACCCGTAACTATGGCTACACCTTC; CDR3 protein: CASSYSRGTRNYGYTF; V gene: TRBV6-5; D gene: .; J gene: TRBJ1-2; clone size: .
CDR3 DNA: TGCGCCAGCAGTGCGGGGGGCGCCGGCCTCAATGAGCAGTTCTTC; CDR3 protein: CASSAGGAGLNEQFF; V gene: TRBV10-1; D gene: .; J gene: TRBJ2-1; clone size: .
CDR3 DNA: TGTGCCAGCACCACGACAGGGATGGGGACCGGGGAGCTGTTTTTT; CDR3 protein: CASTTTGMGTGELFF; V gene: TRBV2; D gene: TRBD1; J gene: TRBJ2-2; clone size: few
CDR3 DNA: TGTGCCAGCAGCCCGGGGGGGGCCACTGAAGCTTTCTTT; CDR3 protein: CASSPGGATEAFF; V gene: TRBV7-9; D gene: .; J gene: TRBJ1-1; clone size: few
CDR3 DNA: TGTGCCAGCAGCCCCGGGACTGTAAACTATGGCTACACCTTC; CDR3 protein: CASSPGTVNYGYTF; V gene: TRBV3-1/TRBV3-2; D gene: .; J gene: TRBJ1-2; clone size: .